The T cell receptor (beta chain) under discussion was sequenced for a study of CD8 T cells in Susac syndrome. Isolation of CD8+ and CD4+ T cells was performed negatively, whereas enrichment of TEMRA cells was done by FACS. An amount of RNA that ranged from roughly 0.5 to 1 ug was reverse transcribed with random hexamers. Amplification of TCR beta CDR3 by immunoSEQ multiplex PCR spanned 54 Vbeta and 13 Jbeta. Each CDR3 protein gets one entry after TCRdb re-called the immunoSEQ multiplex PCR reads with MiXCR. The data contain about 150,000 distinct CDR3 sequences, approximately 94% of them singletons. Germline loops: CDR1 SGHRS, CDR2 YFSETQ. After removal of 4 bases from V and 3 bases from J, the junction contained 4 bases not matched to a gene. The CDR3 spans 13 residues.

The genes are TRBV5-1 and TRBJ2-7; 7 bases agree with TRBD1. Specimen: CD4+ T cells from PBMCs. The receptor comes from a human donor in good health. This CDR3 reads CASSLRTGYEQYF. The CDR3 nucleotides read TGCGCCAGCAGCCTCCGGACAGGCTACGAGCAGTACTTC. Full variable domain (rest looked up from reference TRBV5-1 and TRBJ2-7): KAGVTQTPRYLIKTRGQQVTLSCSPISGHRSVSWYQQTPGQGLQFLFEYFSETQRNKGNFPGRFSGRQFSNSRSEMNVSTLELGDSALYLCASSLRTGYEQYFGPGTRLTVT.